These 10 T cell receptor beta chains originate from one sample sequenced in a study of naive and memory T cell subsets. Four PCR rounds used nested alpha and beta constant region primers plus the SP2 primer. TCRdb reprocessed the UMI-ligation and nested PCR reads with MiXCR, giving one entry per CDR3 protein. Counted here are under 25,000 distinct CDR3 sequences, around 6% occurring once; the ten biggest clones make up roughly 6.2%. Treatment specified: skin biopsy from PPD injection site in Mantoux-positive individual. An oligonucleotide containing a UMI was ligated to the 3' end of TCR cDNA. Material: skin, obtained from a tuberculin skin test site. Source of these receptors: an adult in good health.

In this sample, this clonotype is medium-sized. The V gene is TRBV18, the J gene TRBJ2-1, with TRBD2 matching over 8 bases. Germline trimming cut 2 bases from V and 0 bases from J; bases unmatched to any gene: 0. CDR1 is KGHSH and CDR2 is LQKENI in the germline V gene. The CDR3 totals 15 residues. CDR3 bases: TGTGCCAGCTCACCAAGCGGGAGCTCCTACAATGAGCAGTTCTTC. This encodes CASSPSGSSYNEQFF.

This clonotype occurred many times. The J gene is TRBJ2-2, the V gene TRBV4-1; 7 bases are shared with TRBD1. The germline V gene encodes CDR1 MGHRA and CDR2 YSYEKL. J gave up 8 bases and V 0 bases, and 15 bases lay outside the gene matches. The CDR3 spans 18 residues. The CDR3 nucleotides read TGCGCCAGCAGCCAAGACCACTATCCCCGACAGGGAACGGGGGAGCTGTTTTTT. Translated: CASSQDHYPRQGTGELFF.

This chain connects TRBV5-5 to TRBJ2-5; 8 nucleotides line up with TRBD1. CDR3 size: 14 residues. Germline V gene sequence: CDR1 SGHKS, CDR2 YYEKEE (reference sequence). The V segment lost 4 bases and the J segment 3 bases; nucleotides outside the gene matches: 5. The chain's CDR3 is CASSRGTGKETQYF. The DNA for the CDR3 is TGTGCCAGCAGCCGTGGGACAGGTAAAGAGACCCAGTACTTC.

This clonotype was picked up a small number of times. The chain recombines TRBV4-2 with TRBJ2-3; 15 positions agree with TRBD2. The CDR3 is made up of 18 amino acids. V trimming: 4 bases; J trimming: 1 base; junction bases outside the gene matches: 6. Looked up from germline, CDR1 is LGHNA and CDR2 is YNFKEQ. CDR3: CASSPGLAGGPGTDTQYF. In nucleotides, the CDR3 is TGTGCCAGCAGCCCCGGACTAGCGGGAGGGCCGGGCACAGATACGCAGTATTTT.

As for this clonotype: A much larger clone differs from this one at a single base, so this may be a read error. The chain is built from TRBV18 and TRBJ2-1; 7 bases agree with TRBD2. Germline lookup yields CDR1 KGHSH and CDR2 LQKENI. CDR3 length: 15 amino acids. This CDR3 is CAGSHGGSSYNEQFF. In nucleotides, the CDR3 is TGTGCCGGCTCACACGGGGGGAGCTCCTACAATGAGCAGTTCTTC.

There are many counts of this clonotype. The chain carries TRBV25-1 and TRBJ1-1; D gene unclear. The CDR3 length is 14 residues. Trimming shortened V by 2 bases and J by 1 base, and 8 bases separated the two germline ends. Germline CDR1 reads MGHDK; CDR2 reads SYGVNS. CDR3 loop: CASSELDTNTEAFF. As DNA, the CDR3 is TGTGCCAGCAGTGAACTCGACACGAACACTGAAGCTTTCTTT.

The CDR3: CASSPREGARKLFF. CDR3 coding DNA: TGTGCCAGCAGCCCTCGTGAAGGGGCCAGGAAACTGTTTTTT. V is TRBV14 and J is TRBJ1-4, with D maybe TRBD1 (5 bases). This CDR3 is 14 amino acids long. Germline V gives CDR1 SGHDN, CDR2 FVKESK. Trimming shortened V by 4 bases and J by 11 bases, and 17 bases separated the two germline ends.

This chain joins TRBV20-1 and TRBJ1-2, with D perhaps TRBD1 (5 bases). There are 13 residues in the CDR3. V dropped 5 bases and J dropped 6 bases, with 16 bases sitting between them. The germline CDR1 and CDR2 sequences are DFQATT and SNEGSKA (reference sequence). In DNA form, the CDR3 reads TGCAGTGCTTGGGGGGGGATCTTCGATGGCTACACCTTC. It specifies CSAWGGIFDGYTF.

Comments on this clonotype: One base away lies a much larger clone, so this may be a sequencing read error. This CDR3 is CASSERVSGEKLFF. In DNA, the CDR3 is TGTGCCAGCAGCGAGAGGGTGTCGGGTGAAAAACTGTTTTTT. The rearrangement joins TRBV9 to TRBJ1-4; no clear D. V lost 3 bases and J 7 bases, leaving 13 bases between the germline ends. The CDR3 length is 14 residues. Germline V gene data show CDR1 as SGDLS and CDR2 as YYNGEE.

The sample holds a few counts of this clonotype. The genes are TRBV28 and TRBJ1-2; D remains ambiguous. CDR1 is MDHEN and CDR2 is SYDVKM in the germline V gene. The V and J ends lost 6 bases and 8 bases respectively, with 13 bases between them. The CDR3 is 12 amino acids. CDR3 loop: CASSPPYVGYTF. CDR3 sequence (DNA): TGTGCCAGCAGCCCCCCGTATGTGGGCTACACCTTC.